One and the same sample provided the 12 T cell receptor beta chains below, sequenced in a study of T cells in Graves' hyperthyroidism and ophthalmopathy. RNA transcripts provided the source from which TCR beta CDR3 regions were amplified. A set of HTBI primers served as the primers for a first-round RT-PCR of the TCR CDR3. TCRdb fed the multiplex PCR reads into MiXCR, producing one record per CDR3 protein. Counted here are more than 550,000 distinct CDR3 sequences, around a sixth occurring once; the ten biggest clones make up around a sixth. Sample: blood. The receptor source for this set is a man over 45 with Graves' hyperthyroidism.

This clonotype came up many times. The V call is TRBV5-1, the J call TRBJ2-7; D is perhaps TRBD2 (5 bases). The CDR3 extends over 17 amino acids. With 3 bases removed from V and 6 bases from J, the gap between germline ends came to 25 bases. In germline, CDR1 is SGHRS, CDR2 YFSETQ. The CDR3 bases are TGCGCCAGCAGCTCGGTGGGCCGGGCTAGCTTGTTGTTCGAGCAGTACTTC. Protein: CASSSVGRASLLFEQYF.

The rearrangement joins TRBV2 to TRBJ1-5; weak D call: TRBD1 (6 bases). This CDR3 comprises 15 residues. V lost 5 bases and J 0 bases, leaving 11 bases between the germline ends. Germline values: CDR1 SNHLY, CDR2 FYNNEI. CDR3 sequence: CASSHLGASNQPQHF. CDR3 DNA sequence: TGTGCCAGCAGTCATTTGGGGGCTAGCAATCAGCCCCAGCATTTT.

Concerning this clonotype: A clone one base away is much larger, so this may be a read error. This rearrangement joins TRBV3-1 to TRBJ2-1; D is possibly TRBD2 (5 bases). Trimming left V 5 bases short and J 3 bases short, with 17 bases between. The CDR3 consists of 16 residues. Germline CDR1 reads LGHDT; CDR2 reads YNNKEL (reference sequence). The CDR3 loop reads CASSYRGSLVYNEQFF. CDR3 DNA sequence: TGTGCCAGCAGCTATCGGGGTTCCTTGGTCTACAATGAGCAGTTCTTC.

This clonotype was detected ten times or more. V usage is TRBV20-1 and J usage is TRBJ2-7; D remains unclear. Germline V gene sequence: CDR1 DFQATT, CDR2 SNEGSKA (reference sequence). CDR3 size: 14 residues. Trimming removed 3 bases at V and 0 bases at J, with 12 bases between. The CDR3 reads CSARRWATSYEQYF. The CDR3 DNA reads TGCAGTGCTAGGCGCTGGGCCACCTCCTACGAGCAGTACTTC.

This clonotype was picked up a small number of times. This chain uses TRBV9 with TRBJ2-1; no clear D gene. The CDR3 is 16 residues long. V lost 0 bases and J lost 2, with 12 bases in between. The V gene's germline CDR1 is SGDLS and CDR2 YYNGEE. CDR3 residues: CASSVASVPAYNEQFF. The CDR3 bases are TGTGCCAGCAGCGTAGCTTCGGTACCAGCCTACAATGAGCAGTTCTTC.

This clonotype has ten or more counts. This rearrangement joins TRBV7-2 to TRBJ2-1; TRBD2 is a possible D gene (6 bases). The CDR3 consists of 16 residues. Germline-derived CDR1 and CDR2 are SGHTA and FQGNSA. V lost 7 bases to trimming and J lost 1 base, with 17 bases between them. The CDR3 sequence is CASTLEGSLSYNEQFF. The CDR3 DNA follows: TGTGCCAGCACTTTGGAGGGGAGCCTTTCCTACAATGAGCAGTTCTTC. The whole variable domain, filled in from reference TRBV7-2 and TRBJ2-1, reads GAGVSQSPSNKVTEKGKDVELRCDPISGHTALYWYRQSLGQGLEFLIYFQGNSAPDKSGLPSDRFSAERTGGSVSTLTIQRTQQEDSAVYLCASTLEGSLSYNEQFFGPGTRLTVL.

The V gene is TRBV7-3, the J gene TRBJ2-3; weak D call: TRBD2 (5 bases). Germline assignment: CDR1 SGHTA and CDR2 FQGTGA. Trimming left V 1 base short and J 0 bases short, with 14 bases between. The CDR3 is 17 amino acids. In DNA, the CDR3 is TGTGCCAGCAGCTTAAGGGCTAGCTTATCTAGCACAGATACGCAGTATTTT. It translates to CASSLRASLSSTDTQYF. The variable domain in full, completed from reference TRBV7-3 and TRBJ2-3, reads GAGVSQTPSNKVTEKGKYVELRCDPISGHTALYWYRQSLGQGPEFLIYFQGTGAADDSGLPNDRFFAVRPEGSVSTLKIQRTERGDSAVYLCASSLRASLSSTDTQYFGPGTRLTVL.

Ten or more counts support this clonotype. The rearrangement links TRBV6-1 to TRBJ1-1; TRBD1 is a possible D gene (6 bases). Trimming removed 5 bases from V and 7 bases from J, with 14 bases in between. The germline V gene encodes CDR1 MNHNS and CDR2 SASEGT. The CDR3 runs to 13 residues. The CDR3 loop reads CASSQFGTLEAFF. The CDR3 coding sequence is TGTGCCAGCAGTCAGTTCGGGACACTTGAAGCTTTCTTT.

This clonotype was picked up many times. J is TRBJ2-5 and V is TRBV27; D tentatively fits TRBD1 or TRBD2 (5 bases each). CDR1 is MNHEY and CDR2 is SMNVEV in the germline V gene (reference sequence). The V end lost 6 bases, the J end lost 5 bases, and 13 bases lay between the germline ends. The CDR3 length is 13 residues. CDR3 region: CASRSLGDETQYF. The DNA for the CDR3 is TGTGCCAGCAGATCCCTGGGGGACGAGACCCAGTACTTC.

This clonotype was seen only a few times. Possible read error: a much larger clone is one base away. It is likely a read error, because the conserved phenylalanine at the end of the CDR3 is missing. The chain is built from TRBV11-2 and TRBJ2-7; possible D gene TRBD1, 7 bases. With 5 bases removed from V and 5 bases from J, the gap between germline ends came to 16 bases. The CDR3 is 14 amino acids. CDR1 and CDR2 from the germline V gene are SGHAT and FQNNGV. The CDR3 DNA reads as TGTGCCAGCAGCCCCCAGGGGGGTTACCACGAGCAGTACCTC. Its protein product is CASSPQGGYHEQYL.

This clonotype was seen only a few times. The chain employs TRBV27 and TRBJ1-5; TRBD1 matches at 7 bases. V gave up 3 bases and J gave up 9 bases; unmatched junction bases: 5. CDR1 is MNHEY, CDR2 SMNVEV, per germline (reference sequence). The CDR3 contains 13 residues. In DNA form, the CDR3 reads TGTGCCAGCAGTTTGGAGGGGGCCGGGCCCCAGCATTTT. This translates into CASSLEGAGPQHF.

This clonotype was seen a few times. V usage is TRBV7-9 and J usage is TRBJ2-1; 10 bases align to TRBD2. The ends lost 5 bases at V and 6 bases at J; junction bases unmatched: 13. This CDR3 contains 17 residues. Germline CDR1 reads SEHNR; CDR2 reads FQNEAQ (reference sequence). The CDR3 DNA sequence: TGTGCCAGCAGCGCCCGAGGAGGGACTAGCGCTTTCAATGAGCAGTTCTTC. It encodes CASSARGGTSAFNEQFF.